This section outlines one TCR beta chain sequence together with its context. These data are taken from a study of T-cell reconstitution after alpha-beta-depleted transplantation in children. A library of TCRbeta sequences, prepared with unique molecular identifiers, was generated. TCRdb reprocessed the PCR reads via MiXCR and lists one record per CDR3 protein. This sample has around 600,000 distinct CDR3 sequences, with about 21% found just once. CDR1 and CDR2 (germline): SNHLY, FYNNEI. This CDR3 has 15 residues. V was clipped by 10 bases and J by 4 bases, with 22 bases between them. V is TRBV2 and J is TRBJ2-5; no firm D call. Sequencing used PBMCs, mostly from graft donor cells, obtained 360 days after TCRalphabeta/CD19-depleted stem cell transplant. This clonotype was obtained from a boy under two years old who had a stem cell transplant for acute myeloid leukemia, so the T cells may come from the graft donor. The CDR3, as DNA: TGTGCCAATAAGATAATGGGCAGATGGGGAGAGACCCAGTACTTC. It specifies CANKIMGRWGETQYF.